There are many counts of the clone carrying this T cell receptor (beta chain). Its antigen is undetermined. This sample stems from a study of early T cells in non-severe SARS-CoV-2 infection. Overall study context: Sequencing targeted bulk RNA from unsorted whole blood, leaving chains unpaired. Regarding the study as a whole: VDJdb matching skewed toward anti-spike CD8 responses, missing private and CD4 specificities.

Individually, cDNA molecules had unique molecular identifiers attached to them. TCRdb reprocessed the 5' RACE reads via MiXCR and lists one record per CDR3 protein. The sample consists of fewer than 35,000 distinct CDR3 sequences, about 8.2% of them appearing once. Sequencing was carried out using whole blood. This sequence was found in an adult who was a healthcare worker with PCR-confirmed SARS-CoV-2 infection or an uninfected control (not recorded which).

The CDR3 coding sequence is TGTGCCAGCACCATGTATGGCATACAATTCTATAATGAGCAGTTCTTC. Residues: CASTMYGIQFYNEQFF. This rearrangement joins TRBV12-3 or TRBV12-4 to TRBJ2-1; no firm D call. The CDR3 loop spans 16 amino acids. Deletions cut 7 bases from V and 7 bases from J, with 23 bases between.